Below, 11 T cell receptor beta chains from the same sample are listed, as sequenced in a study of cytomegalovirus exposure and HLA in healthy donors. Vbeta (60) and Jbeta (13) primers were used in the PCR. Clones were read by immunoSEQ multiplex PCR, and TCRdb kept only the in-frame ones, dropping some. Of about 100,000 clones listed, approximately 81% are singletons. The specimen was PBMCs. These receptors originate from a man aged 25-40 years in good health and CMV-seronegative.

The chain uses TRBV30 and TRBJ1-1; D possibly corresponds to TRBD1 (6 bases). The CDR3 is made up of 12 amino acids. The V and J ends lost 5 bases and 4 bases respectively, with 11 bases between them. The germline V gene has CDR1 GTSNPN and CDR2 SVGIG (reference sequence). CDR3 nucleotide sequence: TGTGCCTGGGCCCGAGGGGGCACTGAAGCTTTCTTT. Its protein is CAWARGGTEAFF. The entire variable domain, with the rest obtained from reference TRBV30 and TRBJ1-1, is as follows: SQTIHQWPATLVQPVGSPLSLECTVEGTSNPNLYWYRQAAGRGLQLLFYSVGIGQISSEVPQNLSASRPQDRQFILSSKKLLLSDSGFYLCAWARGGTEAFFGQGTRLTVV.

The genes are TRBV27 and TRBJ2-2; tentative D call: TRBD2 (6 bases). The length of the CDR3 is 13 residues. The germline V and J ends were trimmed by 8 bases and 7 bases, with 14 bases remaining between them. CDR1 and CDR2 from the germline V gene are MNHEY and SMNVEV (reference sequence). The chain's CDR3 is CASSAGYIGELFF. The CDR3 coding sequence is TGTGCCAGCTCCGCGGGATATATCGGGGAGCTGTTTTTT.

This sequence joins TRBV6-5 and TRBJ1-2; 7 nucleotides align to TRBD1. In germline, CDR1 is MNHEY, CDR2 SVGAGI. V trimming: 6 bases; J trimming: 1 base; junction bases outside the gene matches: 8. The CDR3 totals 15 residues. The CDR3 DNA reads TGTGCCAGCAGGATCGGGACAGAGATTAACTATGGCTACACCTTC. Protein: CASRIGTEINYGYTF.

V and J are TRBV25-1 and TRBJ2-5, with 7 bases that match TRBD1. The CDR3 sequence is 14 residues long. Germline V gene lookup returns CDR1 MGHDK and CDR2 SYGVNS. V trimming: 8 bases; J trimming: 5 bases; junction bases outside the gene matches: 11. The CDR3 region is CASRSEGAGETQYF. CDR3 nucleotides: TGTGCCAGCCGGAGCGAGGGGGCCGGGGAGACCCAGTACTTC.

There are a few counts of this clone. The chain couples TRBV5-1 to TRBJ1-4; TRBD1 matches 7 bases. CDR3 length: 20 residues. Germline CDR1 is SGHRS and CDR2 is YFSETQ. The junction had 20 bases not matched to a gene; V was cut back by 3 bases and J by 3 bases. The CDR3 DNA is TGCGCCAGCAGCTCCATAAGCCGGGACAGCCCCTGGAGGGCTAATGAAAAACTGTTTTTT. Encoded protein: CASSSISRDSPWRANEKLFF.

The chain uses TRBV29-1 and TRBJ1-1, with 8 bases aligning to TRBD1. Trimming removed 5 bases from V and 6 bases from J; junction bases left unmatched: 2. This CDR3 region has 11 residues. In germline, CDR1 is SQVTM, CDR2 ANQGSEA. CDR3 in amino acids: CSVSGQAEAFF. The CDR3 coding sequence is TGCAGCGTTTCGGGACAGGCTGAAGCTTTCTTT.

V is TRBV30 and J is TRBJ1-1; 9 bases match TRBD1. Trimming removed 4 bases from V and 0 bases from J; junction bases left unmatched: 9. The CDR3 runs to 16 residues. Germline values: CDR1 GTSNPN, CDR2 SVGIG (reference sequence). The CDR3 loop reads CAWTKDRGYMNTEAFF. CDR3 DNA: TGTGCCTGGACCAAGGACAGGGGATACATGAACACTGAAGCTTTCTTT.

The chain combines TRBV5-1 with TRBJ2-1, with TRBD2 matching over 9 bases. The CDR3 runs 14 residues. The germline V gene has CDR1 SGHRS and CDR2 YFSETQ. With V trimmed by 7 bases and J by 9 bases, 11 bases remained unmatched. Here the CDR3 reads CASLLIAGGGEQFF. CDR3 DNA: TGCGCCAGCCTCTTGATTGCGGGAGGGGGTGAGCAGTTCTTC.

V usage is TRBV9 and J usage is TRBJ2-1, with D perhaps TRBD2 (5 bases). This CDR3 comprises 13 residues. Germline V gives CDR1 SGDLS, CDR2 YYNGEE. V lost 0 bases and J 7 bases, leaving 8 bases between the germline ends. CDR3 region: CASSVGQRNEQFF. The CDR3 region has the DNA TGTGCCAGCAGCGTAGGCCAGCGGAATGAGCAGTTCTTC.

DNA of the CDR3: TGTGCCAGCAGGGCTAGCGGGGGGAAGTACGAGCAGTACTTC. Protein sequence: CASRASGGKYEQYF. The chain is built from TRBV27 and TRBJ2-7; the match to TRBD2 covers 11 bases. V dropped 6 bases and J dropped 4; count of bases not matched to a gene: 5. The CDR3 length is 14 residues. The V gene's germline CDR1 is MNHEY and CDR2 SMNVEV (reference sequence).

The chain joins TRBV7-2 to TRBJ2-4; 9 nucleotides match TRBD1. Trimming removed 5 bases from V and 5 bases from J; junction bases left unmatched: 4. CDR1 is SGHTA, CDR2 FQGNSA, per germline. The CDR3 is 14 residues long. CDR3 sequence: CASSPRTGENIQYF. The CDR3 bases are TGTGCCAGCAGCCCCCGGACAGGGGAAAACATTCAGTACTTC.